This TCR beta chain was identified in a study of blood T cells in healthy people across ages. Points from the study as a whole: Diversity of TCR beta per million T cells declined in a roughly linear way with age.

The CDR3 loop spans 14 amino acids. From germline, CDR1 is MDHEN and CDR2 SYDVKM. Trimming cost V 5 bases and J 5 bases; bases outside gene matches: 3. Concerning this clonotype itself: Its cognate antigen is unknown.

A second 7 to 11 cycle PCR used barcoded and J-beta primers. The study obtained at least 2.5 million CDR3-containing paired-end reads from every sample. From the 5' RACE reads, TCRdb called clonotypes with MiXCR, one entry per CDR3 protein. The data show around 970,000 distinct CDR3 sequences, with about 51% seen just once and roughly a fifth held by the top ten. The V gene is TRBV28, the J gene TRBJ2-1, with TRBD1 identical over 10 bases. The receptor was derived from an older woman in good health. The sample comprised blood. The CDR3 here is CASSPGTGDNEQFF. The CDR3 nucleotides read TGTGCCAGCAGTCCCGGGACAGGGGACAATGAGCAGTTCTTC. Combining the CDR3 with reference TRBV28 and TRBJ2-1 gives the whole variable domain DVKVTQSSRYLVKRTGEKVFLECVQDMDHENMFWYRQDPGLGLRLIYFSYDVKMKEKGDIPEGYSVSREKKERFSLILESASTNQTSMYLCASSPGTGDNEQFFGPGTRLTVL.